This T cell receptor beta chain is from a study of CD8+ T cells in alopecia areata. As regards this clone: The antigen is unknown.

Study-wide findings and caveats: Tofacitinib significantly brought down scalp clonality and expanded CD8+ clones among top 100.

Sequencing relied on a cDNA template that was reverse transcribed from extracted RNA. The repertoire was sequenced with immunoSEQ multiplex PCR; TCRdb's copy has only in-frame clones and lacks some. The sample contains some 150,000 clones, about 56% of which appear only once. Treatment meaning: oral pan-JAK inhibitor, 5-10 mg twice daily. Peripheral blood and lesional scalp punch biopsies were taken from alopecia areata patients. The CDR3 length is 15 residues. Germline loops: CDR1 MGHRA, CDR2 YSYEKL. V lost 0 bases to trimming and J lost 3 bases, with 12 bases between them. The chain carries TRBV4-1 and TRBJ2-7; perhaps TRBD1 as D (6 bases). The sequence was collected from a human donor with alopecia areata. The sample was CD8+ T cells sorted from blood, taken at week 4, from a patient treated with tofacitinib. The CDR3 bases are TGCGCCAGCAGCCAAGAAACAGGGTTCGGCTACGAGCAGTACTTC. Translation: CASSQETGFGYEQYF.